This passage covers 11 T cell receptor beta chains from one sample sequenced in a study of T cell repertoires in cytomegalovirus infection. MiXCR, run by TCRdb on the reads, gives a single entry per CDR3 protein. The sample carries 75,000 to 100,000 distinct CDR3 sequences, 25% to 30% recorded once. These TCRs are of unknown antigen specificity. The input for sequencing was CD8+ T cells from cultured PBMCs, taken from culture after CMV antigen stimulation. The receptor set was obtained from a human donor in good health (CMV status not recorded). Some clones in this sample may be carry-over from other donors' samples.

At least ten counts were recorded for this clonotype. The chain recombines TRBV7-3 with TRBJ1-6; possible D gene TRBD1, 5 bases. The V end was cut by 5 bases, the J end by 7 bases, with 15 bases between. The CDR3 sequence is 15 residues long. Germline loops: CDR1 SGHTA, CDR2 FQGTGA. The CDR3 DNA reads TGTGCCAGCAGCGAACTCGGAGGGGCGAATTCACCCCTCCACTTT. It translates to CASSELGGANSPLHF. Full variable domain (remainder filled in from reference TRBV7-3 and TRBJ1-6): GAGVSQTPSNKVTEKGKYVELRCDPISGHTALYWYRQSLGQGPEFLIYFQGTGAADDSGLPNDRFFAVRPEGSVSTLKIQRTERGDSAVYLCASSELGGANSPLHFGNGTRLTVT.

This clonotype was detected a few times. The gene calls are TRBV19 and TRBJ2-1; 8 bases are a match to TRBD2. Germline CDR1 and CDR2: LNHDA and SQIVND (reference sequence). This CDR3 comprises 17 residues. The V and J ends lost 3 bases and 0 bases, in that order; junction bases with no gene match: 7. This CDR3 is CASSILERGLSYNEQFF. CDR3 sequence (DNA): TGTGCCAGTAGTATTTTAGAGCGGGGGCTCTCCTACAATGAGCAGTTCTTC.

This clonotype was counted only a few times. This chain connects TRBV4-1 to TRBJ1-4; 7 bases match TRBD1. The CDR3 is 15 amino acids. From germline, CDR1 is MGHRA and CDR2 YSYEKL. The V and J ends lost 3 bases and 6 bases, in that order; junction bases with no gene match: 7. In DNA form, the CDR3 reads TGCGCCAGCAGCCAGAAACAGGGGAGGGATGAAAAACTGTTTTTT. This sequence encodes CASSQKQGRDEKLFF.

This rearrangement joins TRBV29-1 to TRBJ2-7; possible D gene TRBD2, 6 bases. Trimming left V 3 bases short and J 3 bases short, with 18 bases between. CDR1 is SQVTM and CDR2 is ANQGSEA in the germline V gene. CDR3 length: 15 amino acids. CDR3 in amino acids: CSVDGTGTQFYEQYF. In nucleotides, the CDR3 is TGCAGCGTTGATGGGACCGGGACTCAATTCTACGAGCAGTACTTC.

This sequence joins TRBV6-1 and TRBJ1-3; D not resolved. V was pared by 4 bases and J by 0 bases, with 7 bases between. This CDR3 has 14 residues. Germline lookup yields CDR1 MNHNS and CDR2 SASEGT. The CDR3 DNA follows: TGTGCCAGCAGTGGGATGAGCTCTGGAAACACCATATATTTT. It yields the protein CASSGMSSGNTIYF.

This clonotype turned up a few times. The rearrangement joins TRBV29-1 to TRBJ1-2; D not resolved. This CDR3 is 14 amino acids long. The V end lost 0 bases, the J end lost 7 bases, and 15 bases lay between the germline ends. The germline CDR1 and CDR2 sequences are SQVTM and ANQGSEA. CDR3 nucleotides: TGCAGCGTTGAAGATCCCGGCCGGGATGTTGGCTACACCTTC. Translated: CSVEDPGRDVGYTF.

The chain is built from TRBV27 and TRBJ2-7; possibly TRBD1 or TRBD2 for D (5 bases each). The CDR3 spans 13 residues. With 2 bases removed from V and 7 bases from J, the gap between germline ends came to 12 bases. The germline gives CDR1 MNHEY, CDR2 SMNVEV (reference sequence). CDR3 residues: CASSLNPWGEQYF. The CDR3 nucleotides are TGTGCCAGCAGTTTAAATCCCTGGGGGGAGCAGTACTTC.

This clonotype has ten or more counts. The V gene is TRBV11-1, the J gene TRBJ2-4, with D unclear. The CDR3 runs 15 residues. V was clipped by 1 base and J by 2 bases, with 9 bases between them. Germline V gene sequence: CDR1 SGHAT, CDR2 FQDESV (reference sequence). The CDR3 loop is CASSLDGTSKNIQYF. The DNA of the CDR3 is TGTGCCAGCAGCTTAGATGGAACCTCCAAAAACATTCAGTACTTC.

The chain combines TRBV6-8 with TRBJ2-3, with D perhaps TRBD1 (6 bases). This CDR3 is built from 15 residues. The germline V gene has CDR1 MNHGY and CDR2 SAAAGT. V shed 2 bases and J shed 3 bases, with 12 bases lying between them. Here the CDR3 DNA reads TGTGCCAGCAGTTACACGCAGGGGTGGACAGATACGCAGTATTTT. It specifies CASSYTQGWTDTQYF.

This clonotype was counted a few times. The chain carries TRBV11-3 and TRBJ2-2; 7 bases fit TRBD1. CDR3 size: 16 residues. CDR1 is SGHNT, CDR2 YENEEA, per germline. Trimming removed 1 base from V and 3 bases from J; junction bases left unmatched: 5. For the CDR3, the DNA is TGTGCCAGCAGCTTAGTTTGGGGGACAGACACCGGGGAGCTGTTTTTT. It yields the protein CASSLVWGTDTGELFF. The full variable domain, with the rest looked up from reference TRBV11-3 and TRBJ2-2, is EAGVVQSPRYKIIEKKQPVAFWCNPISGHNTLYWYLQNLGQGPELLIRYENEEAVDDSQLPKDRFSAERLKGVDSTLKIQPAELGDSAVYLCASSLVWGTDTGELFFGEGSRLTVL.

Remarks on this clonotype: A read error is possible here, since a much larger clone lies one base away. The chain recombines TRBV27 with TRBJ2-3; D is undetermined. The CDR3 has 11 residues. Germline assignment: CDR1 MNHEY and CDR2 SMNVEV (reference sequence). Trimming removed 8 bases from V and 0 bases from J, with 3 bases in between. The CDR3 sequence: CASWSTDTQYF. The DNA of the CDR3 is TGTGCCAGCTGGAGCACAGATACGCAGTATTTT.